The 11 T cell receptor beta chains below were found in one sample sequenced in a study of cytomegalovirus exposure and HLA in healthy donors. Only in-frame clones appear in the TCRdb table, and some are missing; sequencing was by immunoSEQ multiplex PCR. The repertoire holds over 20,000 clones, 95% to 97% seen once, with over 9.5% in the top ten. Material: PBMCs. The receptors come from a man aged 30-40 years in good health and CMV-seropositive.

The chain uses TRBV6-5 and TRBJ1-4; 7 bases map to TRBD1. This CDR3 comprises 15 residues. From germline, CDR1 is MNHEY and CDR2 SVGAGI. J lost 6 bases, V lost 5 bases, and 9 bases had no gene match. CDR3 in amino acids: CASSPDGQEHEKLFF. The CDR3 DNA sequence: TGTGCCAGCAGTCCCGACGGACAGGAGCATGAAAAACTGTTTTTT.

This clone appeared a single time. This rearrangement joins TRBV28 to TRBJ1-1; tentatively, D is TRBD1 (5 bases). V lost 10 bases and J lost 2, with 14 bases in between. CDR1 is MDHEN and CDR2 is SYDVKM in the germline V gene. The CDR3 runs to 13 residues. The CDR3 reads CATRGIVNTEAFF. CDR3 DNA sequence: TGTGCCACAAGGGGAATAGTTAACACTGAAGCTTTCTTT.

The chain carries TRBV30 and TRBJ1-1; D not certain. Per the germline V gene, CDR1 is GTSNPN and CDR2 is SVGIG (reference sequence). Trimming left V 3 bases short and J 6 bases short, with 11 bases between. This CDR3 region has 12 residues. Here the CDR3 reads CAWSLLGAEAFF. DNA of the CDR3: TGTGCCTGGAGCCTCTTAGGAGCTGAAGCTTTCTTT.

V usage is TRBV19 and J usage is TRBJ1-5; D is unclear. The germline CDR1 and CDR2 sequences are LNHDA and SQIVND (reference sequence). This CDR3 has 13 amino acids. V gave up 5 bases and J gave up 5 bases, with 10 bases separating them. CDR3 DNA sequence: TGTGCCAGTAGTGGGAGTGCGGATCAGCCCCAGCATTTT. Amino acids: CASSGSADQPQHF. Using reference TRBV19 and TRBJ1-5 for the parts outside the CDR3, the full variable domain is DGGITQSPKYLFRKEGQNVTLSCEQNLNHDAMYWYRQDPGQGLRLIYYSQIVNDFQKGDIAEGYSVSREKKESFPLTVTSAQKNPTAFYLCASSGSADQPQHFGDGTRLSIL.

This clone has just one count. The chain recombines TRBV5-6 with TRBJ2-7; 12 bases align to TRBD2. This CDR3 is 15 amino acids long. The germline V gene encodes CDR1 SGHDT and CDR2 YYEEEE. V dropped 1 base and J dropped 4; count of bases not matched to a gene: 3. The CDR3 region is CASSLRGLAGYEQYF. The CDR3 DNA reads TGTGCCAGCAGCTTGAGGGGACTAGCGGGTTACGAGCAGTACTTC.

V is TRBV4-1 and J is TRBJ2-2; maybe TRBD2 (7 bases). The CDR3 spans 15 residues. CDR1 and CDR2 from the germline V gene are MGHRA and YSYEKL. Trimming took 4 bases from V and 7 from J, leaving 16 bases between them. Here the CDR3 DNA reads TGCGCCAGCAGCCTACGGGGGGCCGGTATCGGGGAGCTGTTTTTT. Translation gives CASSLRGAGIGELFF.

The chain is built from TRBV7-2 and TRBJ1-2; TRBD1 is a possible D gene (6 bases). Trimming took off 1 base at V and 4 bases at J, with 13 bases between the two ends. This CDR3 is 15 amino acids long. Germline lookup yields CDR1 SGHTA and CDR2 FQGNSA. CDR3 nucleotide sequence: TGTGCCAGCAGCTTAGAAGGGGGTCCTTTCTATGGCTACACCTTC. As protein: CASSLEGGPFYGYTF.

The gene calls are TRBV10-3 and TRBJ1-5, with D maybe TRBD1 (5 bases). Per germline, CDR1 ENHRY and CDR2 SYGVKD. The CDR3 is made up of 15 amino acids. V lost 2 bases, J lost 2 bases, and 10 bases lay in between. The chain's CDR3 is CAISEGASGNQPQHF. The CDR3 DNA sequence: TGTGCCATCAGTGAGGGGGCGAGCGGCAATCAGCCCCAGCATTTT.

The chain has TRBV28 and TRBJ1-2, with D maybe TRBD1 (5 bases). V was shortened by 3 bases and J by 5 bases, with 10 bases between the two germline ends. Germline loops: CDR1 MDHEN, CDR2 SYDVKM. This CDR3 has 13 amino acids. The CDR3 DNA sequence: TGTGCCAGCAGTTTTGGGCAGGGATATGGCTACACCTTC. Protein sequence: CASSFGQGYGYTF.

V usage is TRBV27 and J usage is TRBJ1-5, with D possibly TRBD1 on 5 matching bases. This CDR3 region has 15 residues. Germline CDR1 MNHEY, CDR2 SMNVEV (reference sequence). Deletions cut 8 bases from V and 5 bases from J, with 19 bases between. Here the CDR3 DNA reads TGTGCCAGCCGGCATGTAGGGGCATGGGATCAGCCCCAGCATTTT. Protein product: CASRHVGAWDQPQHF.

This chain connects TRBV19 to TRBJ2-2, with D possibly matching TRBD1 (6 bases). The V gene lost 5 bases and the J gene lost 5 bases, with 12 bases spanning the gap. Germline CDR1 LNHDA, CDR2 SQIVND (reference sequence). The CDR3 totals 14 residues. The DNA of the CDR3 is TGTGCCAGTAGTTCCAGGGGACGAACCGGGGAGCTGTTTTTT. This gives the protein CASSSRGRTGELFF. The full variable domain, rest sourced from reference TRBV19 and TRBJ2-2, is DGGITQSPKYLFRKEGQNVTLSCEQNLNHDAMYWYRQDPGQGLRLIYYSQIVNDFQKGDIAEGYSVSREKKESFPLTVTSAQKNPTAFYLCASSSRGRTGELFFGEGSRLTVL.